The 22 T cell receptor beta chains given below trace back to one sample, sequenced in a study. Tregs were sorted as CD4+CD25+CD127-/low cells. Each CDR3 protein is one row after TCRdb ran MiXCR on the 5' RACE reads. The sample has some 30,000 distinct CDR3 sequences; 25% to 30% are singletons. The sequencing input was tumor-infiltrating Tregs sorted from the breast tumor. These TCRs come from a female donor with breast cancer.

This clonotype was seen only once. One end of the junction is discordant with germline, which a read error may explain. The chain uses TRBV7-9 and TRBJ1-2; no clear D. The CDR3 consists of 15 residues. CDR1 SEHNR and CDR2 FQNEAQ come from the germline V gene (reference sequence). The CDR3: CASSSLDWSKYGYTF. Written as DNA, the CDR3 is TGTGCCAGCAGCTCGCTCGATTGGTCTAAATATGGCTACACCTTC.

This clonotype was picked up many times. The chain recombines TRBV2 with TRBJ1-2, with TRBD1 matching over 7 bases. Germline CDR1 and CDR2: SNHLY and FYNNEI. The trim removed 4 bases at V and 5 bases at J, leaving 7 bases unmatched. The CDR3 totals 14 residues. The CDR3 DNA follows: TGTGCCAGCAGTGGGAGGGGGCGCTGGTATGGCTACACCTTC. It yields the protein CASSGRGRWYGYTF.

This clonotype was detected many times. V is TRBV5-5 and J is TRBJ2-7, with D hard to call. Trimming took 3 bases from V and 2 from J, leaving 9 bases between them. The length of the CDR3 is 13 residues. CDR1 is SGHKS and CDR2 is YYEKEE in the germline V gene (reference sequence). The CDR3 loop reads CASSYHGAYEQYF. The DNA for the CDR3 is TGTGCCAGCAGCTACCACGGAGCCTACGAGCAGTACTTC.

This clonotype has more than one count but fewer than ten. The chain links TRBV12-3 or TRBV12-4 to TRBJ2-7; D could derive from TRBD1 or TRBD2 (5 bases each). This CDR3 has 13 residues. V was clipped by 3 bases and J by 1 base, with 7 bases between them. CDR3 residues: CASSLGDSYEQYF. The DNA of the CDR3 is TGTGCCAGCAGTTTGGGGGATTCCTACGAGCAGTACTTC.

This clonotype was recorded many times. The J gene is TRBJ1-4, the V gene TRBV29-1, with D possibly being TRBD1 (5 bases). The CDR3 loop spans 14 amino acids. Trimming took 3 bases from V and 0 from J, leaving 8 bases between them. Germline lookup yields CDR1 SQVTM and CDR2 ANQGSEA. The CDR3: CSVEGTATNEKLFF. Here the CDR3 DNA reads TGCAGCGTTGAGGGGACTGCAACTAATGAAAAACTGTTTTTT.

This clonotype has only a few counts. The chain carries TRBV20-1 and TRBJ2-1; 7 bases match TRBD2. The CDR3 totals 15 residues. CDR1 is DFQATT and CDR2 is SNEGSKA in the germline V gene (reference sequence). With 5 bases clipped from V and 5 bases from J, the junction kept 12 bases outside the gene matches. CDR3 residues: CSAPLPSGSHNEQFF. The CDR3, as DNA: TGCAGTGCTCCACTTCCTAGCGGATCCCACAATGAGCAGTTCTTC.

This clonotype has at least ten counts. The CDR3 DNA reads TGTGCCAGCAGTTTCACAGGGAGGTTGCACGAGCAGTACTTC. As protein: CASSFTGRLHEQYF. This rearrangement joins TRBV27 to TRBJ2-7, with D tentatively TRBD1 or TRBD2 (6 bases each). This CDR3 comprises 14 residues. The germline V gene has CDR1 MNHEY and CDR2 SMNVEV (reference sequence). V was clipped by 3 bases and J by 5 bases, with 14 bases between them.

This clonotype was seen many times. This chain links TRBV6-5 with TRBJ2-7, with TRBD2 as a possible D gene (5 bases). Trimming cost V 6 bases and J 9 bases, with 15 bases left between them. The germline CDR1 and CDR2 sequences are MNHEY and SVGAGI. There are 12 residues in the CDR3. CDR3 sequence reads: CASSPSGKAQYF. The CDR3 DNA reads TGTGCCAGCAGCCCCTCGGGAAAAGCGCAGTACTTC.

CDR3 protein: CASSKAAHSGNTIYF. Here the CDR3 DNA reads TGCGCCAGCAGTAAGGCTGCCCACTCTGGAAACACCATATATTTT. The chain has TRBV10-2 and TRBJ1-3; D is uncertain. This CDR3 comprises 15 residues. V gave up 5 bases and J gave up 0 bases, with 11 bases separating them. CDR1 and CDR2 from the germline V gene are WSHSY and SAAADI.

This clonotype was observed a few times. The rearrangement links TRBV6-6 to TRBJ2-1; weak D call: TRBD2 (5 bases). Trimming cost V 6 bases and J 0 bases, with 18 bases left between them. Germline V gene lookup returns CDR1 MNHNY and CDR2 SVGAGI (reference sequence). This CDR3 is 17 amino acids long. CDR3 loop: CASSEIPTGSSYNEQFF. The CDR3 DNA is TGTGCCAGCAGCGAAATTCCGACGGGAAGCTCCTACAATGAGCAGTTCTTC.

This clonotype has ten or more counts. The chain couples TRBV6-5 to TRBJ1-1; 9 nucleotides agree with TRBD1. With V trimmed by 5 bases and J by 1 base, 8 bases remained unmatched. Germline V lookup: CDR1 MNHEY, CDR2 SVGAGI. The CDR3 consists of 16 residues. The CDR3 nucleotides are TGTGCCAGCAGTCTCGGACAGGGGCGACCGAACACTGAAGCTTTCTTT. Its protein is CASSLGQGRPNTEAFF.

Concerning this clonotype itself: This may arise from a read error, as a much more abundant clone is one base away. V usage is TRBV4-1 and J usage is TRBJ2-3; TRBD2 is a possible D gene (7 bases). The CDR3 extends over 16 amino acids. Germline CDR1 is MGHRA and CDR2 is YSYEKL. CDR3 sequence (DNA): TGCGCCGGCAGCCAAGAGGGGGGGCTTGGCACAGATACGCAGTATTTT. Its protein is CAGSQEGGLGTDTQYF.

The table lists this clonotype with many counts. Written as DNA, the CDR3 is TGTGCCAGCAGCGAAAGGACACGGAGCACAGATACGCAGTATTTT. Translation: CASSERTRSTDTQYF. V and J are TRBV9 and TRBJ2-3; perhaps TRBD1 as D (5 bases). Germline V CDR1 and CDR2: SGDLS, YYNGEE. There are 15 residues in the CDR3. The V and J ends lost 3 bases and 0 bases respectively, with 11 bases between them.

Sample share makes this clonotype medium-sized. The J gene is TRBJ1-5, the V gene TRBV6-5; D ambiguous. This CDR3 is built from 13 residues. Trimming stripped 5 bases from V and 3 bases from J, with 8 bases between. The germline V gene has CDR1 MNHEY and CDR2 SVGAGI. CDR3 in amino acids: CASSPLINQPQHF. The CDR3 DNA reads TGTGCCAGCAGTCCCCTGATCAATCAGCCCCAGCATTTT.

This clonotype was detected ten times or more. V gene TRBV7-3 combines with J gene TRBJ1-1, with 10 nucleotides matching TRBD1. CDR1 and CDR2 (germline): SGHTA, FQGTGA. Trimming took 4 bases from V and 5 from J; bases not matched to a gene: 4. This CDR3 comprises 14 residues. The CDR3 spells CASSSTGGTTEAFF. The CDR3 nucleotides read TGTGCCAGCAGCTCGACAGGGGGCACGACTGAAGCTTTCTTT.

This clonotype was seen repeatedly, ten times or more. The chain uses TRBV6-1 and TRBJ1-2; D uncertain. Trimming stripped 1 base from V and 4 bases from J, with 13 bases between. Germline V lookup: CDR1 MNHNS, CDR2 SASEGT. The CDR3 loop spans 15 amino acids. CDR3 amino acids: CASSEEVGSIYGYTF. The CDR3 DNA follows: TGTGCCAGCAGTGAAGAAGTAGGTTCGATCTATGGCTACACCTTC.

This clonotype appeared once. The chain uses TRBV20-1 and TRBJ2-1; D call uncertain. The V end was cut by 6 bases, the J end by 7 bases, with 16 bases between. Germline values: CDR1 DFQATT, CDR2 SNEGSKA (reference sequence). CDR3 length: 13 residues. The CDR3 DNA follows: TGCAGTGCCATAAGCAGGAGAGGAAATGAGCAGTTCTTC. Translated, it gives CSAISRRGNEQFF.

In this sample, this clonotype turned up a few times. The chain uses TRBV6-5 and TRBJ1-2; D is undetermined. The CDR3 covers 15 residues. Germline V gene sequence: CDR1 MNHEY, CDR2 SVGAGI. Trimming left V 5 bases short and J 1 base short, with 14 bases between. The CDR3 DNA reads as TGTGCCAGCAGTCGTTTAGGCAGCAGTAACTATGGCTACACCTTC. Amino acid sequence: CASSRLGSSNYGYTF.

This clonotype occurred a few times. The V gene is TRBV7-3, the J gene TRBJ2-1; D is unresolved. Looked up from germline, CDR1 is SGHTA and CDR2 is FQGTGA. Trimming stripped 5 bases from V and 3 bases from J, with 11 bases between. This CDR3 has 14 residues. DNA for the CDR3: TGTGCCAGCAGCCAGGACCAGAACTACAATGAGCAGTTCTTC. Translated, it gives CASSQDQNYNEQFF.

This clonotype was counted many times. This chain connects TRBV6-5 to TRBJ1-1, with 7 nucleotides matching TRBD1. V gave up 6 bases and J gave up 8 bases; unmatched junction bases: 9. Germline lookup yields CDR1 MNHEY and CDR2 SVGAGI. The CDR3 spans 13 residues. The CDR3 sequence: CASRSTLQGEAFF. The DNA for the CDR3 is TGTGCCAGCAGATCAACGCTACAGGGGGAAGCTTTCTTT.

CDR3 DNA sequence: TGTGCCAGCTCGCGTAGTGGGATAAACAATGAGCAGTTCTTC. This codes for CASSRSGINNEQFF. This chain links TRBV11-2 with TRBJ2-1; D gene uncertain. Germline V gene data show CDR1 as SGHAT and CDR2 as FQNNGV. V lost 8 bases and J lost 5, with 16 bases in between. The CDR3 has 14 amino acids. The whole variable domain, remainder taken from reference TRBV11-2 and TRBJ2-1, is EAGVAQSPRYKIIEKRQSVAFWCNPISGHATLYWYQQILGQGPKLLIQFQNNGVVDDSQLPKDRFSAERLKGVDSTLKIQPAKLEDSAVYLCASSRSGINNEQFFGPGTRLTVL.

This clonotype is medium-sized. CDR3 DNA sequence: TGTGCCAGCAGCAAACAGGGGGTCGGGAACACTGAAGCTTTCTTT. Its protein product is CASSKQGVGNTEAFF. The gene calls are TRBV7-3 and TRBJ1-1; the match to TRBD1 covers 8 bases. The J segment lost 1 base and the V segment lost 5 bases, leaving 6 bases of the junction unmatched. The V gene's germline CDR1 is SGHTA and CDR2 FQGTGA. The CDR3 is 15 amino acids.